One and the same sample provided the 22 T cell receptor beta chains below, sequenced in a study of T cells in Graves' hyperthyroidism and ophthalmopathy. RNA transcripts gave rise to amplified TCR beta CDR3 regions. The primer set for the first-round RT-PCR of the TCR CDR3 was HTBI. One entry per CDR3 protein results from TCRdb running MiXCR on the multiplex PCR reads. The data contain some 350,000 distinct CDR3 sequences, roughly 15% of them singletons. Sequenced: blood. Every receptor here comes from a woman between 35 and 50 years old with Graves' ophthalmopathy.

The chain employs TRBV9 and TRBJ2-5; a possible D gene is TRBD1 (5 bases). The V and J ends lost 3 bases and 5 bases respectively, with 17 bases between them. There are 15 residues in the CDR3. Germline CDR1 SGDLS, CDR2 YYNGEE. Here the CDR3 reads CASSARQLPRETQYF. CDR3 coding DNA: TGTGCCAGCAGCGCCAGACAGCTCCCCAGGGAGACCCAGTACTTC.

This clonotype was seen repeatedly, ten times or more. The chain has TRBV6-1 and TRBJ2-7; 7 bases are a match to TRBD1. CDR3 length: 15 residues. With 5 bases clipped from V and 2 bases from J, the junction kept 9 bases outside the gene matches. Germline CDR1 is MNHNS and CDR2 is SASEGT. Written as DNA, the CDR3 is TGTGCCAGCAGTAGATCCGGGACAGCGGCCTACGAGCAGTACTTC. Amino acids: CASSRSGTAAYEQYF.

This clonotype was recorded many times. The chain couples TRBV2 to TRBJ1-1; unclear D gene. The germline V gene encodes CDR1 SNHLY and CDR2 FYNNEI. Trimming removed 8 bases from V and 8 bases from J, with 12 bases in between. The CDR3 loop spans 11 amino acids. CDR3 bases: TGTGCCAGCCAAGGAGCCGGGGAAGCTTTCTTT. It is translated as CASQGAGEAFF.

The chain has TRBV6-1 and TRBJ1-2; D unclear. CDR1 and CDR2 (germline): MNHNS, SASEGT. This CDR3 has 14 amino acids. Trimming shortened V by 5 bases and J by 4 bases, and 14 bases separated the two germline ends. CDR3 residues: CASSYAPQAYGYTF. CDR3 sequence (DNA): TGTGCCAGCAGTTATGCACCTCAGGCCTATGGCTACACCTTC.

This clonotype was counted only a few times. The chain carries TRBV18 and TRBJ1-5; 7 nucleotides align to TRBD1. The length of the CDR3 is 17 residues. J was trimmed by 1 base and V by 2 bases; bases with no gene match: 8. CDR1 and CDR2 (germline): KGHSH, LQKENI. The DNA for the CDR3 is TGTGCCAGCTCACCAGGGGCAGGGGGTTTGAGCAATCAGCCCCAGCATTTT. This translates into CASSPGAGGLSNQPQHF.

This clonotype was observed at least ten times. The CDR3 nucleotides are TGTGCCAGTAACCCGCTTTTGGACACTGAAGCTTTCTTT. Its translation: CASNPLLDTEAFF. The chain uses TRBV12-3 or TRBV12-4 and TRBJ1-1; D unresolved. This CDR3 region has 13 residues. Trimming removed 9 bases from V and 3 bases from J, with 14 bases in between.

This sequence joins TRBV6-1 and TRBJ1-5, with TRBD1 matching over 12 bases. V was pared by 6 bases and J by 3 bases, with 9 bases of the junction left unmatched. From germline, CDR1 is MNHNS and CDR2 SASEGT. The CDR3 loop spans 17 amino acids. The CDR3 nucleotides read TGTGCCAGCAGAGATCCGGGACAGGGGGCCCCCAATCAGCCCCAGCATTTT. This gives the protein CASRDPGQGAPNQPQHF.

This clonotype was picked up many times. The J gene is TRBJ2-1, the V gene TRBV6-5; D may be TRBD2 (6 bases). With 2 bases removed from V and 4 bases from J, the gap between germline ends came to 15 bases. Germline V gene data show CDR1 as MNHEY and CDR2 as SVGAGI. The CDR3 runs to 16 residues. CDR3 sequence reads: CASSYGGVKSYNEQFF. The DNA of the CDR3 is TGTGCCAGCAGTTACGGCGGGGTAAAATCGTACAATGAGCAGTTCTTC.

The chain has TRBV20-1 and TRBJ2-3, with a tentative D call TRBD2 (5 bases). Germline CDR1 is DFQATT and CDR2 is SNEGSKA (reference sequence). This CDR3 contains 13 residues. The germline V and J ends were trimmed by 3 bases and 4 bases, with 11 bases remaining between them. The CDR3 DNA sequence: TGCAGTGCTAGCGTGAGGGTCCCAGATACGCAGTATTTT. Encoded protein: CSASVRVPDTQYF.

This clonotype was recorded at least ten times. This chain connects TRBV7-2 to TRBJ2-3; 10 nucleotides line up with TRBD2. The CDR3 covers 15 residues. Unmatched junction bases numbered 4, after V lost 5 bases and J lost 2 bases. Germline-derived CDR1 and CDR2 are SGHTA and FQGNSA. DNA for the CDR3: TGTGCCAGCAGCATTCTAGCGGGGGCCACAGATACGCAGTATTTT. Translating gives CASSILAGATDTQYF.

This clonotype was picked up a small number of times. The gene calls are TRBV28 and TRBJ2-7; D ambiguous. V lost 7 bases and J 3 bases, leaving 19 bases between the germline ends. This CDR3 has 15 residues. The germline CDR1 and CDR2 sequences are MDHEN and SYDVKM. CDR3 region: CASTPIAEGFYEQYF. CDR3 nucleotide sequence: TGTGCCAGCACCCCTATTGCGGAAGGGTTCTACGAGCAGTACTTC.

This clonotype was counted ten times or more. The chain uses TRBV27 and TRBJ2-7, with D possibly matching TRBD2 (6 bases). The CDR3 runs 14 residues. V lost 5 bases and J 8 bases, leaving 19 bases between the germline ends. The germline gives CDR1 MNHEY, CDR2 SMNVEV (reference sequence). CDR3 sequence reads: CASSEGGFLRKQYF. CDR3 bases: TGTGCCAGCAGTGAGGGAGGATTCCTACGTAAGCAGTACTTC.

This sequence joins TRBV2 and TRBJ1-1; D is ambiguous. Germline CDR1 SNHLY, CDR2 FYNNEI. Trimming shortened V by 3 bases and J by 1 base, and 12 bases separated the two germline ends. The CDR3 is 15 residues long. CDR3 coding DNA: TGTGCCAGCAGTGATGCCCGGACGGGGAACACTGAAGCTTTCTTT. This gives the protein CASSDARTGNTEAFF. Supplemented by reference TRBV2 and TRBJ1-1, the full variable domain reads EPEVTQTPSHQVTQMGQEVILRCVPISNHLYFYWYRQILGQKVEFLVSFYNNEISEKSEIFDDQFSVERPDGSNFTLKIRSTKLEDSAMYFCASSDARTGNTEAFFGQGTRLTVV.

In this sample, this clonotype turned up many times. The chain joins TRBV6-1 to TRBJ1-2; D perhaps matches TRBD1 (6 bases). Germline V lookup: CDR1 MNHNS, CDR2 SASEGT. The CDR3 loop spans 13 amino acids. Trimming removed 3 bases from V and 5 bases from J, with 10 bases in between. The CDR3 DNA is TGTGCCAGCAGTGACGGGGGCGGGTATGGCTACACCTTC. It translates to CASSDGGGYGYTF.

This clonotype has only a few counts. The rearrangement joins TRBV5-1 to TRBJ2-5; D not certain. The CDR3 sequence is 14 residues long. Germline values: CDR1 SGHRS, CDR2 YFSETQ. Trimming left V 0 bases short and J 1 base short, with 7 bases between. The CDR3 region is CASSLAATQETQYF. CDR3 in DNA: TGCGCCAGCAGCTTGGCGGCTACCCAAGAGACCCAGTACTTC.

This clonotype was picked up many times. The V call is TRBV7-8, the J call TRBJ2-2; D is unresolved. Looked up from germline, CDR1 is SGHVS and CDR2 is FQNEAQ. V was clipped by 4 bases and J by 5 bases, with 8 bases between them. The CDR3 has 13 amino acids. The CDR3 coding sequence is TGTGCCAGCAGCTCATGGGGTACCGGGGAGCTGTTTTTT. Translated: CASSSWGTGELFF. The whole variable domain, filled in from reference TRBV7-8 and TRBJ2-2, reads GAGVSQSPRYKVAKRGQDVALRCDPISGHVSLFWYQQALGQGPEFLTYFQNEAQLDKSGLPSDRFFAERPEGSVSTLKIQRTQQEDSAVYLCASSSWGTGELFFGEGSRLTVL.

This clonotype showed up many times. This chain uses TRBV6-1 with TRBJ2-3; 8 bases are shared with TRBD2. Germline-derived CDR1 and CDR2 are MNHNS and SASEGT. Germline trimming cut 8 bases from V and 2 bases from J; bases unmatched to any gene: 6. This CDR3 is built from 14 residues. The CDR3 sequence is CASASGGNTDTQYF. CDR3 coding DNA: TGTGCCAGCGCCTCGGGGGGGAACACAGATACGCAGTATTTT.

This clonotype was counted only a few times. V usage is TRBV20-1 and J usage is TRBJ1-5; 7 bases agree with TRBD1. This CDR3 region has 15 residues. CDR1 DFQATT and CDR2 SNEGSKA come from the germline V gene (reference sequence). V lost 3 bases and J lost 0; bases outside the gene matches: 5. CDR3 protein: CSARGTVNSNQPQHF. The DNA for the CDR3 is TGCAGTGCTAGGGGGACAGTAAATAGCAATCAGCCCCAGCATTTT.

This clonotype was observed many times. The genes are TRBV12-3 or TRBV12-4 and TRBJ2-2; no clear D. CDR3 length equals 13 residues. V lost 3 bases and J 7 bases, leaving 9 bases between the germline ends. The CDR3 DNA reads as TGTGCCAGCAGTTTTATAGTAGTCGGGGAGCTGTTTTTT. It encodes CASSFIVVGELFF.

This clonotype was found many times. V gene TRBV12-3 or TRBV12-4 combines with J gene TRBJ1-6; tentatively, D is TRBD1 (5 bases). The CDR3 is 14 residues long. V was shortened by 3 bases and J by 7 bases, with 10 bases between the two germline ends. The chain's CDR3 is CASSLGRGNSPLHF. The CDR3 coding sequence is TGTGCCAGCAGTTTGGGGAGGGGAAATTCACCCCTCCACTTT.

V gene TRBV12-3 or TRBV12-4 combines with J gene TRBJ2-5; the match to TRBD2 covers 12 bases. CDR3 size: 18 residues. Trimming removed 1 base from V and 5 bases from J; junction bases left unmatched: 11. As DNA, the CDR3 is TGTGCCAGCAGTTTAGTTAGGCTAGCGGGGGGGCAGGGGGAGACCCAGTACTTC. This gives the protein CASSLVRLAGGQGETQYF.

This clonotype was seen ten or more times. The V gene is TRBV20-1, the J gene TRBJ1-5; D perhaps matches TRBD1 (5 bases). With 5 bases removed from V and 6 bases from J, the gap between germline ends came to 17 bases. Germline V gene sequence: CDR1 DFQATT, CDR2 SNEGSKA (reference sequence). The CDR3 runs to 14 residues. In nucleotides, the CDR3 is TGCAGTGCTTGGGGCAGTATCGTAGGTCAGCCCCAGCATTTT. Its protein product is CSAWGSIVGQPQHF.